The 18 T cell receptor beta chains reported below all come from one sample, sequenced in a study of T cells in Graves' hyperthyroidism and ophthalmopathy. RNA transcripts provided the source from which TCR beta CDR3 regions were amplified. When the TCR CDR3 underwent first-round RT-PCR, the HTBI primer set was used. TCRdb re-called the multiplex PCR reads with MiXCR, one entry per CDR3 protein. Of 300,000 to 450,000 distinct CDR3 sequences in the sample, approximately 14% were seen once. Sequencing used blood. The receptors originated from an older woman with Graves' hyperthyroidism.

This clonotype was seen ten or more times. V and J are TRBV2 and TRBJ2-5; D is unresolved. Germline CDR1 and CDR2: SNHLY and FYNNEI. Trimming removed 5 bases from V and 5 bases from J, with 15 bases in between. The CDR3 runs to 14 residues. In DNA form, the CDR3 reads TGTGCCAGCAGTTCCCTAACATTTTCGGAGACCCAGTACTTC. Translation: CASSSLTFSETQYF.

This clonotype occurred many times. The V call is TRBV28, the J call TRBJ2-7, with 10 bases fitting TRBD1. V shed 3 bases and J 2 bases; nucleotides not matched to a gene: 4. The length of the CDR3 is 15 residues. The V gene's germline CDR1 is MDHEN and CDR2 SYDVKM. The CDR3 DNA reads TGTGCCAGCAGTTTCCCGGACAGGGGGACCTACGAGCAGTACTTC. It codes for CASSFPDRGTYEQYF.

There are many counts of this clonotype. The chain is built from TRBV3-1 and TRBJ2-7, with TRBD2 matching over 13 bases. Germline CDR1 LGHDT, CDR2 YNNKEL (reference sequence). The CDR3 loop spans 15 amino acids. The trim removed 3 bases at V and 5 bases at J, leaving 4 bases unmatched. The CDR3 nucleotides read TGTGCCAGCAGCCAGACACTAGCGGGAGGGAACGAGCAGTACTTC. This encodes CASSQTLAGGNEQYF.

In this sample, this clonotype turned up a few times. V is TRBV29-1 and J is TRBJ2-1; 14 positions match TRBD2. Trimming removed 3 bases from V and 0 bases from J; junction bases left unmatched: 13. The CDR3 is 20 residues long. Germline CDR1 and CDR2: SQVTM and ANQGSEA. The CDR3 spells CSVEVSGTSGSMDSYNEQFF. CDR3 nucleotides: TGCAGCGTTGAGGTTTCCGGGACTAGCGGGAGTATGGACTCCTACAATGAGCAGTTCTTC.

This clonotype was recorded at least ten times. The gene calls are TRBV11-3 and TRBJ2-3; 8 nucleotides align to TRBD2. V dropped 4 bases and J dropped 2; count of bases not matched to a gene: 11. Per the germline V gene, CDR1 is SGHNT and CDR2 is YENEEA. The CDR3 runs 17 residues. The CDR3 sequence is CASSSLRLAGDTDTQYF. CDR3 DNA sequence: TGTGCCAGCAGCTCCCTCAGGCTAGCGGGTGACACAGATACGCAGTATTTT.

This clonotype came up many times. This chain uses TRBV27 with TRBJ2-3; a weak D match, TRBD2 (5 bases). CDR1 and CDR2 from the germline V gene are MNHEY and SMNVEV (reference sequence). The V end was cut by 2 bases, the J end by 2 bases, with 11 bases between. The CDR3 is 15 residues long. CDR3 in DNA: TGTGCCAGCAGTTTAGATAGGACTTACACAGATACGCAGTATTTT. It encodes CASSLDRTYTDTQYF.

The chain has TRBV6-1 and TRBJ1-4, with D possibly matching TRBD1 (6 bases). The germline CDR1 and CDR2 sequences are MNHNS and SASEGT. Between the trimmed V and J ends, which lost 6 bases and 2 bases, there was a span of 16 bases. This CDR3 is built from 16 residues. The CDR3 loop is CASSRVPGATNEKLFF. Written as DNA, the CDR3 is TGTGCCAGCAGCCGAGTCCCAGGGGCGACTAATGAAAAACTGTTTTTT.

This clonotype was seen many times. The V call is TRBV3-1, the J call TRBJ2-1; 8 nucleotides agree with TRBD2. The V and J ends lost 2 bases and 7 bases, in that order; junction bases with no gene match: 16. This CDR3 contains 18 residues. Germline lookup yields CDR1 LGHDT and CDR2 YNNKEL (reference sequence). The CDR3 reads CASSQIRRKREYTNEQFF. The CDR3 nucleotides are TGTGCCAGCAGCCAAATCCGCCGCAAGCGGGAGTATACAAATGAGCAGTTCTTC.

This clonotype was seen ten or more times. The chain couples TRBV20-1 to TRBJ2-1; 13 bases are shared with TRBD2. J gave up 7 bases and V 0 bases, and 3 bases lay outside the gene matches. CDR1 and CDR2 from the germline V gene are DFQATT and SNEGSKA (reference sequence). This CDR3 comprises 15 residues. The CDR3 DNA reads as TGCAGTGCTAGAGATACTAGCGGGGGGGGTAATGAGCAGTTCTTC. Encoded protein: CSARDTSGGGNEQFF.

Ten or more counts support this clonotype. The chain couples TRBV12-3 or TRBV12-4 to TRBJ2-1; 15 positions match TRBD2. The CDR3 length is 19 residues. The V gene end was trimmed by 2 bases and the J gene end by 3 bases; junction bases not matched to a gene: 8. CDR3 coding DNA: TGTGCCAGCAGTTTAAACGGACTAGCGGGAGGGCCGAACTACAATGAGCAGTTCTTC. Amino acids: CASSLNGLAGGPNYNEQFF.

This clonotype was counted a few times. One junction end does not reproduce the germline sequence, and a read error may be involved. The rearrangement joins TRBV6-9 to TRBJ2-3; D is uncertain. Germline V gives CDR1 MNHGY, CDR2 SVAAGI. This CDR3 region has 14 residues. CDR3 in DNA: TGTGCCAGCAGTTACGAACAGTCCACAGATACGCGGTATTTT. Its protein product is CASSYEQSTDTRYF.

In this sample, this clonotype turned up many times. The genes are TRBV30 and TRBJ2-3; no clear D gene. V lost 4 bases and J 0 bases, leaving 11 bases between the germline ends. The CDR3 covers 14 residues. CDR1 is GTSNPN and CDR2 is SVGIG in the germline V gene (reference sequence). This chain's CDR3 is CAWTRVSSTDTQYF. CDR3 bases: TGTGCCTGGACTAGAGTATCTAGCACAGATACGCAGTATTTT.

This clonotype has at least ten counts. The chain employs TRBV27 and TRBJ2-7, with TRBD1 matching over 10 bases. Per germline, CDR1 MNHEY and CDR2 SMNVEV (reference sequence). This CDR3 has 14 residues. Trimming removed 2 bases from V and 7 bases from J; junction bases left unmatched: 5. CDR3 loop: CASSLPGQGWEQYF. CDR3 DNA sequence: TGTGCCAGCAGTTTACCGGGACAGGGGTGGGAGCAGTACTTC.

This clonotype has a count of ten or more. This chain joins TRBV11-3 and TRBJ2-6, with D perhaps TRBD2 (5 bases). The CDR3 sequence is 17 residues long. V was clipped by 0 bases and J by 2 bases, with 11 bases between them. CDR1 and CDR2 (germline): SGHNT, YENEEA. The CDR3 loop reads CASSLDSIGAGANVLTF. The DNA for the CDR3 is TGTGCCAGCAGCTTAGATTCGATCGGGGCTGGGGCCAACGTCCTGACTTTC. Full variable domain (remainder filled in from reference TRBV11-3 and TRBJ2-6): EAGVVQSPRYKIIEKKQPVAFWCNPISGHNTLYWYLQNLGQGPELLIRYENEEAVDDSQLPKDRFSAERLKGVDSTLKIQPAELGDSAVYLCASSLDSIGAGANVLTFGAGSRLTVL.

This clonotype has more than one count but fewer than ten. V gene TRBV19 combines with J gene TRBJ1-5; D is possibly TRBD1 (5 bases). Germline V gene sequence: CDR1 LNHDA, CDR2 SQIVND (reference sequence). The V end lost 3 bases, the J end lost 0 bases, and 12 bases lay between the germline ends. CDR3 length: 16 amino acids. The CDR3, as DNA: TGTGCCAGTAGTATCAAAGGGGTATATAGCAATCAGCCCCAGCATTTT. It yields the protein CASSIKGVYSNQPQHF.

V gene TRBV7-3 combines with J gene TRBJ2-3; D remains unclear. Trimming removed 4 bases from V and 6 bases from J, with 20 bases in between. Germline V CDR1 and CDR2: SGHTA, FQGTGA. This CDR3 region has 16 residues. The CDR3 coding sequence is TGTGCCAGCAGCTCCCTGGGCGGCAGTGACTTGGATACGCAGTATTTT. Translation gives CASSSLGGSDLDTQYF.

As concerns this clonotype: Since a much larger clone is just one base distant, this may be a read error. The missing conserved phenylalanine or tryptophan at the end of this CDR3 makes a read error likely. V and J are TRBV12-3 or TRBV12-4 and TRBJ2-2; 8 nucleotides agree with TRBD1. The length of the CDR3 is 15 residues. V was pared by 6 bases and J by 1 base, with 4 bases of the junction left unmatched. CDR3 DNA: TGTGCCAGCAGCGGACAGGGTGTGAACACCGGGGAGCTGTTTGTT. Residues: CASSGQGVNTGELFV.

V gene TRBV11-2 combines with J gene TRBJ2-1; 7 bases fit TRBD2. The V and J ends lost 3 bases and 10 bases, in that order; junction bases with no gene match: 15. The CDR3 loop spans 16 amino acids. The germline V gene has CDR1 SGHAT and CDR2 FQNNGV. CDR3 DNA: TGTGCCAGCAGCTTGGAAGCGGGCGGGAGACGAGGCGAGCAGTTCTTC. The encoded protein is CASSLEAGGRRGEQFF.